This TCR beta chain originates from a study of siplizumab effects on memory and regulatory T cells. The germline V and J ends were trimmed by 1 base and 7 bases, with 10 bases remaining between them. CDR3 size: 13 residues. The germline V gene encodes CDR1 MNHNS and CDR2 SASEGT. The assay was immunoSEQ multiplex PCR, and TCRdb's table has in-frame clones only and misses some. The sample gives tens of thousands of clones, about 88% of which show up once; 0.3% to 0.35% is in the top ten. This clone was recorded once. The sequence was obtained from a human donor in good health. The sample consisted of naive CD8+ T cells sorted from blood. The rearrangement uses TRBV6-1 and TRBJ1-1; no firm D call. DNA of the CDR3: TGTGCCAGCAGTGAAGAACCGGGAGATGAAGCTTTCTTT. Translating it yields CASSEEPGDEAFF.